This TCR beta chain was obtained from a study of blood T cell repertoires in COVID-19. Study context: Samples of COVID-19 (acute and convalescent) were obtained from the United States, Italy and Spain. T cells, B-cell-depleted T cells, or PBMCs supplied cDNA or gDNA.

Original data processing: Amplification of reference gene primers provided the estimated nucleated cell counts. The protocol was immunoSEQ multiplex PCR, while the TCRdb copy is restricted to in-frame clones and leaves out a portion. The V and J calls and the clone size are those of that table, but D and trimming were determined from the DNA. The table includes fewer than 110,000 clones, 84% detected once. The TCR sequence derives from a human donor in a cohort sampled during active COVID-19. The sample consisted of peripheral blood.

For the CDR3, the DNA is TGTGCCAGCAGCGGGGAAACAACTAATGAAAAACTGTTTTTT. It is translated as CASSGETTNEKLFF. J is TRBJ1-4 and V is TRBV6-5, with D unclear. CDR1 MNHEY and CDR2 SVGAGI come from the germline V gene. V was shortened by 6 bases and J by 0 bases, with 8 bases between the two germline ends. CDR3 length equals 14 residues.